This is a list of T cell receptor beta chains from one sample in a study of blood T cell repertoires in COVID-19. Measured with immunoSEQ multiplex PCR; TCRdb has only the in-frame clones, and not every one. The sample yields 200,000 to 250,000 clones, more than 85% seen once. The sequenced sample consisted of PBMCs or T cells enriched from blood (not recorded which). Receptors were obtained from a woman in her twenties or thirties who had recovered from COVID-19. Each CDR3 is given with its conserved first and last residue. The D gene is left open where the match is weak. Part of the rows lack a size; the others show once, few, many or a class for expanded clones.

abundance,d_gene,j_gene,v_gene,CDR3nt,CDR3aa
-,-,TRBJ1-5,TRBV6-5,TGTGCCAGCAGTTACTCTACCGCCTCAGGGCCCCAGCATTTT,CASSYSTASGPQHF
-,TRBD1,TRBJ1-6,TRBV28,TGTGCCAGCATATGGGGGGACAGGGGTAATTCACCCCTCCACTTT,CASIWGDRGNSPLHF
-,-,TRBJ2-2,TRBV7-3,TGTGCCACCGAGGGCCTCACCGGGGAGCTGTTTTTT,CATEGLTGELFF
-,TRBD1,TRBJ2-1,TRBV5-5,TGTGCCAGCAGCTTCATCTCGGTGTTCGGGACAGGGGATGGGAATGAGCAGTTCTTC,CASSFISVFGTGDGNEQFF
-,-,TRBJ2-1,TRBV2,TGTGCCAGCAGTGAACGGCAGGGTAGGAGTGAGCAGTTCTTC,CASSERQGRSEQFF
once,-,TRBJ1-4,TRBV11-2,TGTGCCAGCAGCTTGGAGGTGGACGAAAAACTGTTTTTT,CASSLEVDEKLFF
-,TRBD2,TRBJ2-7,TRBV28,TGTGCCAGCAGCACCTATAGACTAGCGGGAGGTCTCACCTACGAGCAGTACTTC,CASSTYRLAGGLTYEQYF
-,-,TRBJ2-2,TRBV6-5,TGTGCCAGCAGTTTTTCGGGAAGTCGGACCGGGGAGCTGTTTTTT,CASSFSGSRTGELFF
-,TRBD1,TRBJ2-7,TRBV4-3,TGCGCCAGCAGCGCACGACAGGGTCCGAAAGAGCAGTACTTC,CASSARQGPKEQYF
few,-,TRBJ1-1,TRBV28,TGTGCCAGCGGGTCCGGAGACACTGAAGCTTTCTTT,CASGSGDTEAFF
-,TRBD2,TRBJ2-2,TRBV3-1/TRBV3-2,TGTGCCAGCAGTTTAGCGGGAGATTCCGGGGAGCTGTTTTTT,CASSLAGDSGELFF
-,TRBD2,TRBJ2-7,TRBV15,TGTGCCACCAGCAGAGTAGGGACTAGCGGGCTCTACGAGCAGTACTTC,CATSRVGTSGLYEQYF
-,-,TRBJ2-2,TRBV28,TGTGCCAGCAGACAGACGAACACCGGGGAGCTGTTTTTT,CASRQTNTGELFF
-,TRBD1,TRBJ1-5,TRBV18,TGTGCCAGCTCATCTCAGACAGGGGAGGGCAATCAGCCCCAGCATTTT,CASSSQTGEGNQPQHF
-,TRBD2,TRBJ2-5,TRBV11-2,TGTGCCAGCAGCTTATTAGGGACTAGCGGGGAGACCCAGTACTTC,CASSLLGTSGETQYF
-,-,TRBJ1-2,TRBV6-5,TGTGCCAGCACGGGGAACAGTGGCTACACCTTC,CASTGNSGYTF
-,TRBD2,TRBJ2-1,TRBV3-1/TRBV3-2,TGTGCCAGCAGCCAAATGGGGGGGTCCTACAATGAGCAGTTCTTC,CASSQMGGSYNEQFF
-,-,TRBJ1-2,TRBV7-9,TGTGCCAGCAGCTTAGACTTTCGGGGGGGCTACACCTTC,CASSLDFRGGYTF
-,-,TRBJ1-5,TRBV7-6,TGTGCCAGCAGCCCCACCCTCGCCGAGCAGCCCCAGCATTTT,CASSPTLAEQPQHF
-,-,TRBJ1-2,TRBV2,TGTGCCAGCAGTGGGAAACTAGGTGGCGGCGGCTACACCTTC,CASSGKLGGGGYTF